The subject of this entry is one T cell receptor beta chain. Its matching antigen is unknown. These data originate in a study of T cell responses to AZD1222 COVID-19 vaccine. Study-wide context: Second doses at about 4 or about 12 weeks were pooled.

V lost 6 bases and J 4 bases, leaving 12 bases between the germline ends. CDR1 is MNHNY and CDR2 is SVGAGI in the germline V gene (reference sequence). CDR3 length: 14 residues. Findings of the study overall: Donors in the cohort were predominantly white British and more often female, and clonal diversity was possibly underestimated. Repertoires were obtained only post-peak T cell response. Epitopes outside B.1.351 and B.1.1.7 mutated regions reportedly drew nearly half of spike TCRs.

Measured with immunoSEQ multiplex PCR; TCRdb has only the in-frame clones, and not every one. This sample has about 100,000 clones; 87% occur once, and the top ten carry about 3%. Here the sequenced sample was peripheral blood, taken on day 0 of AZD1222 vaccination. The rearrangement joins TRBV6-6 to TRBJ2-2; D possibly corresponds to TRBD1 (5 bases). The receptor was derived from an adult in good health. CDR3 coding DNA: TGTGCCAGCAGGCAGGGTTCGGGCACCGGGGAGCTGTTTTTT. This sequence encodes CASRQGSGTGELFF.